These 7 T cell receptor beta chains share one sample of origin, sequenced in a study of cytomegalovirus exposure and HLA in healthy donors. The PCR contained 60 Vbeta and 13 Jbeta primers. The assay was immunoSEQ multiplex PCR, and TCRdb's table has in-frame clones only and misses some. The repertoire holds roughly 140,000 clones, with under 80% as singletons. What was sequenced was PBMCs. All receptors derive from a male donor in good health and CMV-seronegative.

The genes are TRBV10-2 and TRBJ1-2; 9 bases match TRBD1. Trimming removed 7 bases from V and 4 bases from J; junction bases left unmatched: 4. CDR1 is WSHSY and CDR2 is SAAADI in the germline V gene. The CDR3 has 13 amino acids. The chain's CDR3 is CASTTGGVYGYTF. The CDR3 bases are TGCGCCAGCACCACAGGGGGCGTCTATGGCTACACCTTC.

CDR3 loop: CAGRYRGHTEAFF. CDR3 sequence (DNA): TGTGCCGGGCGATACAGGGGGCACACTGAAGCTTTCTTT. The V and J genes are TRBV21-1 and TRBJ1-1; the DNA was not used to check the table's D call, TRBD1. TRBV21-1 constitutes a pseudogene. The CDR3 extends over 13 amino acids.

The rearrangement joins TRBV7-2 to TRBJ2-5; TRBD2 matches 13 bases. The CDR3 runs 17 residues. V was clipped by 5 bases and J by 2 bases; unmatched bases: 8. Per the germline V gene, CDR1 is SGHTA and CDR2 is FQGNSA. Here the CDR3 reads CASSPLAGGPSQETQYF. The CDR3 DNA reads TGTGCCAGCAGCCCACTAGCGGGGGGGCCCAGTCAAGAGACCCAGTACTTC.

The J gene is TRBJ1-1, the V gene TRBV7-2, with a weak D call TRBD1 (6 bases). Germline V lookup: CDR1 SGHTA, CDR2 FQGNSA. This CDR3 region has 14 residues. V lost 2 bases and J 1 base, leaving 8 bases between the germline ends. CDR3 bases: TGTGCCAGCAGCTTATTAGGGGGGAACACTGAAGCTTTCTTT. It specifies CASSLLGGNTEAFF.

The chain joins TRBV18 to TRBJ2-7; D is possibly TRBD2 (6 bases). The germline V gene has CDR1 KGHSH and CDR2 LQKENI. Trimming pared 5 bases from V and 2 bases from J, leaving 16 bases between. This CDR3 region has 15 residues. For the CDR3, the DNA is TGTGCCAGCTCAGTGGGGGGAGGACCAGCCTACGAGCAGTACTTC. Protein: CASSVGGGPAYEQYF.

This sequence joins TRBV27 and TRBJ1-2; tentative D call: TRBD1 (5 bases). The germline CDR1 and CDR2 sequences are MNHEY and SMNVEV (reference sequence). This CDR3 spans 15 amino acids. Deletions cut 8 bases from V and 1 base from J, with 17 bases between. Written as DNA, the CDR3 is TGTGCCAGCCACATAAGACCGGGACTTAACTATGGCTACACCTTC. Encoded protein: CASHIRPGLNYGYTF.

This chain joins TRBV7-2 and TRBJ1-2; D unclear. The CDR3 sequence is 13 residues long. The germline V gene has CDR1 SGHTA and CDR2 FQGNSA. Trimming left V 1 base short and J 6 bases short, with 9 bases between. The CDR3: CASSLVLGDGYTF. CDR3 sequence (DNA): TGTGCCAGCAGCTTAGTTCTGGGAGATGGCTACACCTTC.